The clone carrying this T cell receptor (beta chain) was picked up many times. Its specificity is unknown. The data were taken from a study of T cells after posttransplantation cyclophosphamide. The repertoire was sequenced with immunoSEQ multiplex PCR; TCRdb's copy has only in-frame clones and lacks some. The sample yields 23,000 or so clones, without any singletons. Study-level points and caveats: After PTCy, TRB diversity resembled that of CNI/methotrexate controls. Later blood repertoires were often dominated by clones from the donor CD8+ memory compartment.

A marrow graft followed busulfan-fludarabine conditioning, with cyclophosphamide on days +3 and +4. The germline V gene has CDR1 LNHDA and CDR2 SQIVND (reference sequence). V lost 8 bases to trimming and J lost 0 bases; unmatched junction nucleotides: 3. The CDR3 sequence is 14 residues long. The chain is built from TRBV19 and TRBJ1-5; 8 bases fit TRBD1. This specimen was PBMCs, taken after allogeneic stem cell transplant with posttransplant cyclophosphamide. This receptor was taken from a young adult male patient who received an allogeneic stem cell transplant from a related donor, was CMV-positive, and had no GVHD. Among the T cells, some may be from the graft donor. CDR3 nucleotides: TGTGCCAGTCACAGGGGGTATAGCAATCAGCCCCAGCATTTT. Its translation: CASHRGYSNQPQHF. The full variable domain, with the rest looked up from reference TRBV19 and TRBJ1-5, is DGGITQSPKYLFRKEGQNVTLSCEQNLNHDAMYWYRQDPGQGLRLIYYSQIVNDFQKGDIAEGYSVSREKKESFPLTVTSAQKNPTAFYLCASHRGYSNQPQHFGDGTRLSIL.